What follows are 23 T cell receptor beta chains derived from one specimen sequenced in a study of blood T cell repertoires in COVID-19. Here immunoSEQ multiplex PCR was the method, and the copy in TCRdb shows in-frame clones only, minus some. The sample has about 390,000 clones, just under 90% seen once. The sequenced sample was PBMCs or T cells enriched from blood (not recorded which). These receptors all come from a woman aged 45-65 years who had recovered from COVID-19.

The chain links TRBV27 to TRBJ1-1, with D perhaps matching TRBD1 (6 bases). V lost 2 bases and J 6 bases, leaving 10 bases between the germline ends. CDR1 MNHEY and CDR2 SMNVEV come from the germline V gene (reference sequence). This CDR3 comprises 13 residues. The CDR3 region is CASSLAWTAEAFF. The CDR3 DNA reads as TGTGCCAGCAGTTTAGCCTGGACAGCTGAAGCTTTCTTT.

The rearrangement links TRBV4-2 to TRBJ2-1, with TRBD2 matching 11 bases. Trimming removed 4 bases from V and 0 bases from J; junction bases left unmatched: 8. This CDR3 region has 18 residues. Germline CDR1 and CDR2: LGHNA and YNFKEQ. In DNA form, the CDR3 reads TGTGCCAGCAGCCGAGATAGCGGGGGGGTGAGCTCCTACAATGAGCAGTTCTTC. Translating it yields CASSRDSGGVSSYNEQFF.

This rearrangement joins TRBV5-5 to TRBJ2-5; 9 positions match TRBD1. The V segment lost 4 bases and the J segment 5 bases; nucleotides outside the gene matches: 6. CDR1 and CDR2 from the germline V gene are SGHKS and YYEKEE (reference sequence). The CDR3 totals 14 residues. The CDR3 sequence is CASSPRTGDETQYF. CDR3 coding DNA: TGTGCCAGCAGCCCCCGGACAGGGGACGAGACCCAGTACTTC.

This clone came up once. The gene calls are TRBV7-9 and TRBJ1-3, with unresolved D. Trimming took 0 bases from V and 0 from J, leaving 9 bases between them. Germline CDR1 SEHNR, CDR2 FQNEAQ (reference sequence). The CDR3 is 16 residues long. CDR3 residues: CASSLAPVLSGNTIYF. Written as DNA, the CDR3 is TGTGCCAGCAGCTTAGCCCCGGTCCTCTCTGGAAACACCATATATTTT.

J is TRBJ1-5 and V is TRBV18; D is uncertain. Per the germline V gene, CDR1 is KGHSH and CDR2 is LQKENI. This CDR3 has 15 residues. Trimming pared 3 bases from V and 2 bases from J, leaving 11 bases between. In DNA form, the CDR3 reads TGTGCCAGCTCACCCCAGAGCGTGGGCAATCAGCCCCAGCATTTT. This sequence encodes CASSPQSVGNQPQHF. Drawing the rest from reference TRBV18 and TRBJ1-5, the complete variable domain is NAGVMQNPRHLVRRRGQEARLRCSPMKGHSHVYWYRQLPEEGLKFMVYLQKENIIDESGMPKERFSAEFPKEGPSILRIQQVVRGDSAAYFCASSPQSVGNQPQHFGDGTRLSIL.

This chain joins TRBV12-3 or TRBV12-4 and TRBJ2-2; D is ambiguous. The CDR3 contains 13 residues. V lost 6 bases and J lost 7, with 12 bases in between. DNA for the CDR3: TGTGCCAGCAGCAGCGATGCGAGCGGGGAGCTGTTTTTT. It is translated as CASSSDASGELFF.

The chain is built from TRBV7-2 and TRBJ1-2; D unclear. This CDR3 is 15 amino acids long. Germline values: CDR1 SGHTA, CDR2 FQGNSA. Trimming removed 4 bases at V and 5 bases at J, with 17 bases between. CDR3 DNA sequence: TGTGCCAGCAGCTCAAGAGGACGGGAACCGTATGGCTACACCTTC. Translation gives CASSSRGREPYGYTF. Using reference TRBV7-2 and TRBJ1-2 for the parts outside the CDR3, the full variable domain is GAGVSQSPSNKVTEKGKDVELRCDPISGHTALYWYRQSLGQGLEFLIYFQGNSAPDKSGLPSDRFSAERTGGSVSTLTIQRTQQEDSAVYLCASSSRGREPYGYTFGSGTRLTVV.

This clone has a handful of counts. The rearrangement links TRBV7-2 to TRBJ2-7, with TRBD2 as a possible D gene (7 bases). Looked up from germline, CDR1 is SGHTA and CDR2 is FQGNSA. CDR3 size: 16 residues. V lost 3 bases, J lost 2 bases, and 17 bases lay in between. The CDR3: CASSFLTLRGPYEQYF. In DNA form, the CDR3 reads TGTGCCAGCAGCTTTCTAACTTTGCGGGGGCCCTACGAGCAGTACTTC.

This rearrangement joins TRBV5-1 to TRBJ2-3; D gene ambiguous. CDR3 length: 16 residues. V was trimmed by 4 bases and J by 2 bases, leaving 17 bases between them. The germline V gene encodes CDR1 SGHRS and CDR2 YFSETQ. CDR3 loop: CASSLRVRQLTDTQYF. The CDR3 nucleotides are TGCGCCAGCAGCCTCCGAGTGCGACAACTCACAGATACGCAGTATTTT.

The rearrangement joins TRBV7-2 to TRBJ2-7; weak D call: TRBD1 (6 bases). CDR3 length: 14 residues. Germline V gives CDR1 SGHTA, CDR2 FQGNSA. V was trimmed by 7 bases and J by 2 bases, leaving 15 bases between them. The chain's CDR3 is CASTKDKGAYEQYF. Here the CDR3 DNA reads TGTGCCAGCACGAAGGACAAGGGGGCCTACGAGCAGTACTTC.

This clone was found a few times. The V and J genes are TRBV5-5 and TRBJ2-7; no definite D call. CDR1 is SGHKS, CDR2 YYEKEE, per germline (reference sequence). This CDR3 has 13 residues. Between the trimmed V and J ends, which lost 0 bases and 6 bases, there was a span of 10 bases. The CDR3 DNA follows: TGTGCCAGCAGCTTGGCTCAGAATCCCGAGCAGTACTTC. Amino acids: CASSLAQNPEQYF.

The rearrangement joins TRBV19 to TRBJ2-5; TRBD2 aligns across 7 bases. Losses at the gene ends were 2 bases for V and 4 bases for J; bases not matched to a gene: 4. This CDR3 has 14 amino acids. CDR1 and CDR2 (germline): LNHDA, SQIVND (reference sequence). The CDR3 coding sequence is TGTGCCAGTAGTATACGGGGGGTTGGAGAGACCCAGTACTTC. It is translated as CASSIRGVGETQYF.

The genes are TRBV21-1 and TRBJ1-2; the DNA was not compared with TRBD1, the D call given in the table. TRBV21-1 is a pseudogene segment. The CDR3 has 15 residues. CDR3 sequence reads: CASRQWDRTNYGYTF. The CDR3 bases are TGTGCCAGCAGGCAGTGGGACAGAACGAACTATGGCTACACCTTC.

This clone appeared a few times. The rearrangement joins TRBV4-1 to TRBJ2-2; D is unresolved. This CDR3 is built from 16 residues. V was shortened by 2 bases and J by 1 base, with 11 bases between the two germline ends. Germline loops: CDR1 MGHRA, CDR2 YSYEKL. The CDR3 DNA sequence: TGCGCCAGCAGCCAATACAACACAGTGAACACCGGGGAGCTGTTTTTT. Translated, it gives CASSQYNTVNTGELFF.

The chain joins TRBV18 to TRBJ2-3, with 7 positions matching TRBD1. The CDR3 spans 13 residues. Trimming took 5 bases from V and 3 from J; bases not matched to a gene: 2. In germline, CDR1 is KGHSH, CDR2 LQKENI. CDR3 sequence reads: CASSSDRTDTQYF. DNA for the CDR3: TGTGCCAGCTCATCGGACAGGACAGATACGCAGTATTTT. The whole variable domain, remainder taken from reference TRBV18 and TRBJ2-3, is NAGVMQNPRHLVRRRGQEARLRCSPMKGHSHVYWYRQLPEEGLKFMVYLQKENIIDESGMPKERFSAEFPKEGPSILRIQQVVRGDSAAYFCASSSDRTDTQYFGPGTRLTVL.

This clone was detected a few times. The chain links TRBV25-1 to TRBJ2-3; perhaps TRBD2 as D (7 bases). CDR3 length: 12 residues. The V end lost 7 bases, the J end lost 6 bases, and 11 bases lay between the germline ends. CDR1 and CDR2 (germline): MGHDK, SYGVNS. Here the CDR3 reads CASKGGADTQYF. CDR3 DNA sequence: TGTGCCAGCAAGGGGGGGGCTGATACGCAGTATTTT.

This rearrangement joins TRBV29-1 to TRBJ1-5; 7 nucleotides line up with TRBD1. The CDR3 has 14 amino acids. Unmatched junction bases numbered 10, after V lost 7 bases and J lost 4 bases. Germline CDR1 SQVTM, CDR2 ANQGSEA. The CDR3 reads CSASEGQSNQPQHF. CDR3 DNA: TGCAGCGCATCCGAGGGACAGTCAAATCAGCCCCAGCATTTT. Variable domain in full (rest from reference TRBV29-1 and TRBJ1-5): SAVISQKPSRDICQRGTSLTIQCQVDSQVTMMFWYRQQPGQSLTLIATANQGSEATYESGFVIDKFPISRPNLTFSTLTVSNMSPEDSSIYLCSASEGQSNQPQHFGDGTRLSIL.

This chain joins TRBV9 and TRBJ1-3; D gene ambiguous. The V gene lost 4 bases and the J gene lost 0 bases, with 14 bases spanning the gap. This CDR3 region has 16 residues. Looked up from germline, CDR1 is SGDLS and CDR2 is YYNGEE. CDR3 nucleotides: TGTGCCAGCAGCCCAAGCCAGACATTCTCTGGAAACACCATATATTTT. Encoded protein: CASSPSQTFSGNTIYF.

This sequence joins TRBV7-9 and TRBJ2-3; D is ambiguous. There are 14 residues in the CDR3. V gave up 3 bases and J gave up 1 base, with 8 bases separating them. CDR1 and CDR2 (germline): SEHNR, FQNEAQ (reference sequence). CDR3 coding DNA: TGTGCCAGCAGCTTGACAATAGGCACAGATACGCAGTATTTT. Translation: CASSLTIGTDTQYF.

This clone was observed a few times. The V call is TRBV28, the J call TRBJ2-1; 12 positions match TRBD2. The CDR3 is 17 amino acids. In germline, CDR1 is MDHEN, CDR2 SYDVKM. Trimming took 3 bases from V and 6 from J; bases not matched to a gene: 9. CDR3 nucleotides: TGTGCCAGCAGTTTCGGTCTAGCGGGGGGGATAGGCAATGAGCAGTTCTTC. Amino acid sequence: CASSFGLAGGIGNEQFF.

In its sample, this clone was seen a few times. This sequence joins TRBV7-2 and TRBJ1-6, with 7 bases lining up with TRBD1. Per the germline V gene, CDR1 is SGHTA and CDR2 is FQGNSA. This CDR3 is built from 15 residues. The trim removed 5 bases at V and 5 bases at J, leaving 6 bases unmatched. CDR3: CASSIQTGHNSPLHF. The CDR3 DNA follows: TGTGCCAGCAGCATCCAGACAGGGCATAATTCACCCCTCCACTTT.

The chain joins TRBV5-1 to TRBJ2-1; 8 bases map to TRBD1. The germline gives CDR1 SGHRS, CDR2 YFSETQ. The CDR3 spans 15 residues. The trim removed 4 bases at V and 6 bases at J, leaving 9 bases unmatched. The CDR3 DNA is TGCGCCAGCAGCCTCCTGGACAGGGTAAGCAATGAGCAGTTCTTC. This translates into CASSLLDRVSNEQFF.

This clone appeared once. The chain has TRBV5-8 and TRBJ1-2; D remains ambiguous. CDR1 is SGHTS and CDR2 is YDEGEE in the germline V gene. The CDR3 totals 11 residues. Between the trimmed V and J ends, which lost 5 bases and 3 bases, there was a span of 5 bases. The CDR3 DNA sequence: TGTGCCAGCAGAGAGGACTATGGCTACACCTTC. Its translation: CASREDYGYTF.